This entry lists 7 T cell receptor beta chains sequenced from one sample in a study of cytomegalovirus exposure and HLA in healthy donors (dated by TCRdb to the late 2010s). Preparation of the library involved the immunoSEQ multiplex PCR assay. The multiplex PCR relied on a mix of 60 forward primers for TCR Vbeta segments and 13 reverse primers for TCR Jbeta segments. The table comes from immuneACCESS by way of TCRdb, which keeps in-frame sequences with V and J called. Part of the clones is missing from these tables; in studies checked, under half for an unresolved V gene and the rest for unknown reasons. A total of approximately 120,000 clones appear in this sample, just under 75% of them only once. The ten top clones hold under 5.5% of the sample. Source material: PBMCs. These receptors originate from a man in his 60s in good health and CMV-seropositive.

V gene TRBV5-1 combines with J gene TRBJ2-7, with D possibly TRBD1 on 6 matching bases. Trimming pared 7 bases from V and 0 bases from J, leaving 23 bases between. The CDR3 spans 17 residues. Germline lookup yields CDR1 SGHRS and CDR2 YFSETQ. This CDR3 reads CASQLSTPRGGSYEQYF. In DNA form, the CDR3 reads TGCGCCAGCCAACTTTCTACCCCTCGAGGGGGCTCCTACGAGCAGTACTTC.

J is TRBJ2-7 and V is TRBV12-2; TRBD1, the D gene given by the table, was not confirmed from the DNA. TRBV12-2 is classified as a pseudogene. The CDR3 consists of 15 residues. CDR3 region: CASRAQGHPSYEQYF. CDR3 sequence (DNA): TGTGCAAGTCGCGCCCAGGGCCACCCTTCCTACGAGCAGTACTTC.

This chain connects TRBV5-1 to TRBJ1-2; the D gene is possibly TRBD1 (6 bases). The V end was cut by 0 bases, the J end by 8 bases, with 8 bases between. Germline lookup yields CDR1 SGHRS and CDR2 YFSETQ. This CDR3 has 12 amino acids. This CDR3 reads CASSLDRDGYTF. The DNA of the CDR3 is TGCGCCAGCAGCTTGGACAGGGACGGCTACACCTTC.

This clone appeared once. The rearrangement uses TRBV5-1 and TRBJ1-1, with 8 bases identical to TRBD1. Germline lookup yields CDR1 SGHRS and CDR2 YFSETQ. The trim removed 3 bases at V and 4 bases at J, leaving 11 bases unmatched. This CDR3 contains 16 residues. The CDR3 nucleotides are TGCGCCAGCAGCTGGGGGGCCGGACAGGGCGGCACTGAAGCTTTCTTT. Translating it yields CASSWGAGQGGTEAFF.

This clone was recorded a few times. The rearrangement links TRBV7-9 to TRBJ2-6; TRBD1 aligns across 8 bases. The germline gives CDR1 SEHNR, CDR2 FQNEAQ (reference sequence). V trimming: 7 bases; J trimming: 1 base; junction bases outside the gene matches: 12. The CDR3 loop spans 18 amino acids. The CDR3 DNA is TGTGCCAGCACCCCGAAGACAGGGGTCCAATCTGGGGCCAACGTCCTGACTTTC. Residues: CASTPKTGVQSGANVLTF.

J is TRBJ2-2 and V is TRBV11-2; tentatively, D is TRBD1 (6 bases). Germline assignment: CDR1 SGHAT and CDR2 FQNNGV. V was clipped by 5 bases and J by 5 bases, with 9 bases between them. This CDR3 has 13 residues. CDR3 in DNA: TGTGCCAGCAGCCTTGACAGGACCGGGGAGCTGTTTTTT. Translation gives CASSLDRTGELFF.

CDR3 protein: CASRRQGLSSYEQYF. For the CDR3, the DNA is TGTGCCAGCAGGAGACAGGGATTAAGCTCCTACGAGCAGTACTTC. This chain uses TRBV6-5 with TRBJ2-7, with TRBD1 identical over 7 bases. J was trimmed by 0 bases and V by 6 bases; bases with no gene match: 8. The CDR3 length is 15 residues. From germline, CDR1 is MNHEY and CDR2 SVGAGI.